The source of this T cell receptor beta chain is a study of identical twins. Study-wide findings and caveats: Interpretation of the results relied on cross-sectional statistical analysis and not on following the same donors. With abundant cord blood beta clonotypes, insertions were fewer; memory repertoires showed no such pattern.

From the 5' RACE reads, TCRdb called clonotypes with MiXCR, one entry per CDR3 protein. The profile shows 1.5 million to 2 million distinct CDR3 sequences, around 33% of them singletons. This clonotype was recorded a few times. Its target is unknown. CDR3 length equals 15 residues. V shed 1 base and J shed 2 bases, with 9 bases lying between them. The germline V gene has CDR1 SGHTA and CDR2 FQGNSA. All donors were healthy, and all were Caucasian. The sequence was obtained from a newborn girl in good health. The rearrangement joins TRBV7-2 to TRBJ2-1, with D perhaps TRBD2 (5 bases). Material: cord blood. The CDR3 DNA sequence: TGTGCCAGCAGCTTAGGGAGGTATGCCTACAATGAGCAGTTCTTC. Its translation: CASSLGRYAYNEQFF.